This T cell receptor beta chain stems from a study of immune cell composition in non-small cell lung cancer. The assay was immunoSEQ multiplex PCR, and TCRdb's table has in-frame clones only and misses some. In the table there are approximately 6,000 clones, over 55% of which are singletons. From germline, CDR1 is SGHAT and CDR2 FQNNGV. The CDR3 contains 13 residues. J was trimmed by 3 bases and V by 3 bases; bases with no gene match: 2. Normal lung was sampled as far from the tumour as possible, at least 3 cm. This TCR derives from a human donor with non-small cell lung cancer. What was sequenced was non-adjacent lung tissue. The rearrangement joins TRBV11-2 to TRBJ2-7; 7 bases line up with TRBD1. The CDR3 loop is CASSFGQDYEQYF. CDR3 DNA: TGTGCCAGCAGCTTTGGACAGGACTACGAGCAGTACTTC.